One and the same sample provided the 6 T cell receptor beta chains below, sequenced in a study of blood T cell repertoires in COVID-19. Generated by immunoSEQ multiplex PCR, the TCRdb table keeps only in-frame clones and is missing some. The table records 200,000 to 300,000 clones, 80% to 85% of them present only once. Material: peripheral blood. All receptors derive from a woman aged 60-75 years with active or convalescent COVID-19.

The chain employs TRBV12-3 or TRBV12-4 and TRBJ2-7; D perhaps matches TRBD1 (6 bases). V was clipped by 1 base and J by 5 bases, with 9 bases between them. The CDR3 is 13 amino acids. Here the CDR3 DNA reads TGTGCCAGCAGTTTAGGACAGGTGAACGAGCAGTACTTC. As protein: CASSLGQVNEQYF.

The rearrangement joins TRBV6-5 to TRBJ2-5; 13 nucleotides align to TRBD2. V lost 4 bases, J lost 4 bases, and 6 bases stayed unmatched. Germline CDR1 and CDR2: MNHEY and SVGAGI. The CDR3 contains 16 residues. CDR3 in amino acids: CASSSRTSGGRETQYF. The CDR3 nucleotides are TGTGCCAGCAGTTCCCGGACTAGCGGGGGTAGAGAGACCCAGTACTTC.

The V call is TRBV19, the J call TRBJ2-2, with 7 bases fitting TRBD1. In germline, CDR1 is LNHDA, CDR2 SQIVND (reference sequence). V was clipped by 4 bases and J by 4 bases; unmatched bases: 6. The CDR3 is 15 amino acids. In DNA, the CDR3 is TGTGCCAGTAGTACCGAAGGGGGCGTCACCGGGGAGCTGTTTTTT. It is translated as CASSTEGGVTGELFF.

The V and J genes are TRBV9 and TRBJ2-3; 12 bases are shared with TRBD2. The trim removed 4 bases at V and 5 bases at J, leaving 5 bases unmatched. Per the germline V gene, CDR1 is SGDLS and CDR2 is YYNGEE. CDR3 size: 15 residues. This CDR3 reads CASSRTSGIEDTQYF. For the CDR3, the DNA is TGTGCCAGCAGCCGGACTAGCGGGATCGAAGATACGCAGTATTTT. The full variable domain, with the rest looked up from reference TRBV9 and TRBJ2-3, is DSGVTQTPKHLITATGQRVTLRCSPRSGDLSVYWYQQSLDQGLQFLIQYYNGEERAKGNILERFSAQQFPDLHSELNLSSLELGDSALYFCASSRTSGIEDTQYFGPGTRLTVL.

The sample holds a few counts of this clone. The rearrangement links TRBV5-8 to TRBJ2-7; D is undetermined. Germline V gene lookup returns CDR1 SGHTS and CDR2 YDEGEE. Deletions cut 1 base from V and 2 bases from J, with 7 bases between. The CDR3 sequence is 13 residues long. The CDR3 spells CASSLMLPYEQYF. DNA for the CDR3: TGTGCCAGCAGCTTGATGCTACCCTACGAGCAGTACTTC. Filled out from reference TRBV5-8 and TRBJ2-7, the complete variable domain reads EAGVTQSPTHLIKTRGQQATLRCSPISGHTSVYWYQQALGLGLQFLLWYDEGEERNRGNFPPRFSGRQFPNYSSELNVNALELEDSALYLCASSLMLPYEQYFGPGTRLTVT.

V gene TRBV11-3 combines with J gene TRBJ2-4; TRBD1 aligns across 7 bases. Germline V gene data show CDR1 as SGHNT and CDR2 as YENEEA. J gave up 8 bases and V 7 bases, and 17 bases lay outside the gene matches. This CDR3 region has 16 residues. The CDR3 is CASTLRGRASSDIQYF. As DNA, the CDR3 is TGTGCCAGCACCCTAAGGGGGCGGGCCTCCTCTGACATTCAGTACTTC.